This T cell receptor (beta chain) comes out of a study of neurological immune-mediated disorders (dated by TCRdb to between 2017 and 2020). Study-level background: Of the approximately 34 multiple sclerosis patients, some 31 had relapsing-remitting MS and 3 had secondary progressive MS. Peripheral blood TCR-beta repertoires from patients with HTLV-I-associated myelopathy (HAM/TSP), patients with multiple sclerosis, and healthy controls were compared in the study using UMI-based sequencing. Alongside PBMC samples, the set of about 100 TCR-beta libraries contained longitudinal samples, technical triplicates, and paired CD4+ and CD8+ T-cell subsets that had been sorted. The cohort comprised about 71 subjects: about 14 HAM/TSP patients, approximately 34 multiple sclerosis patients and 20 or so healthy controls.

This clonotype was seen repeatedly, ten times or more. Which antigen it targets is not known. Per-base qualities were not stored, and no clone one base away is much larger. Libraries from unsorted PBMCs were made from 2 million PBMCs kept in RNAlater at -80 degrees C until RNA extraction. The multiple sclerosis patients were enrolled in a US clinical protocol that used magnetic resonance imaging to evaluate disease progression. Peripheral blood was subjected to Ficoll-Hypaque density gradient centrifugation to isolate PBMCs, which were then cryopreserved in liquid nitrogen. cDNA was synthesized by template-switch 5'RACE using a primer with a 10-nucleotide random unique molecular identifier that tagged each TCR transcript. Over 170 million TCR-beta sequences, covering 15-18 subjects, were produced in each sequencing run. The RNeasy kit was used to extract total RNA. The KAPA Real-time Library Amplification kit was used to amplify TCR-beta VDJ regions with primers for the TCR constant region and the 5'RACE anchor. Sample indexes and Illumina adaptors were added in a first PCR, and a second PCR then increased library yield. The roughly 650 bp TCR product was size-selected on a 2% E-gel SizeSelection system after Ampure bead purification. Before pooling, libraries had their quality checked on a Bioanalyzer, their concentration measured with Qubit, and their quantity determined with the Kapa Library Quantification kit. An Illumina HiSeq 2500 was used to sequence the libraries paired-end at 2 x 150 bp. To increase sequence diversity, roughly 23-30% phiX was spiked into each library pool. In the paper's pipeline: The quality-filtered reads were processed with the UMI-based MiGEC pipeline, whose error correction step removed more than 80% of the raw TCR sequences. VDJ genes were aligned to IMGT germline references, and each clonotype was defined by a unique CDR3 amino acid sequence together with V-J genes. Clonal expansion, Shannon diversity and CDR3 relatedness were evaluated with VDJtools (CalcPairwiseDistances, ClusterSamples), while phylogenetic trees were built in CLCbio workbench. Expanded clones were defined as having at least 8 unique UMIs, based on coefficient-of-variation modelling across technical triplicates. TCRdb reanalyzed the raw reads on its own, using fastp at Q25 for trimming and MiXCR for clone calling, and kept in-frame beta chains. Each CDR3 protein appears once, grouped with its most common genes and DNA. The V and J calls were not made by the authors but by TCRdb's processing. This sample is represented by around 46,000 distinct CDR3 sequences; 1.9% of them were singletons. Jointly, the top ten make up more than 2% of the sample.

The cysteine opens and the phenylalanine closes a CDR3 of 13 amino acids. Left in the record is the CDR3 DNA by itself, 39 bases read in frame from the first base. Looking up the germline V gene (reference sequence) yields CDR1 DFQATT and CDR2 SNEGSKA. V is pared back by 0 bases and J by 7 bases, with 12 bases lying between the germline termini. General conclusions and limits of the study: In phylogenetic analysis, the repertoires of 18 of 34 MS patients grouped into a cluster of related CDR3 sequences, which suggests a possible signature at the repertoire level. No clinical or MRI features were associated with the MS cluster, and the authors said that larger cohorts are needed. Across subjects, expanded clones never shared an identical CDR3 amino acid sequence, which suggests that the TCR-beta repertoires in every group were private. TCR clonal expansion was greatest in HAM/TSP patients and smallest in MS patients, who ranked below even healthy controls.

The TCR was taken from a woman in her 40s with multiple sclerosis. The rearrangement joined TRBV20-1 to TRBJ1-2; the D segment cannot be called with confidence. The source material was PBMCs. The CDR3 protein is CSARDLEASGYTF. The sequenced DNA is TGCAGTGCTAGAGACTTGGAGGCGAGTGGCTACACCTTC.